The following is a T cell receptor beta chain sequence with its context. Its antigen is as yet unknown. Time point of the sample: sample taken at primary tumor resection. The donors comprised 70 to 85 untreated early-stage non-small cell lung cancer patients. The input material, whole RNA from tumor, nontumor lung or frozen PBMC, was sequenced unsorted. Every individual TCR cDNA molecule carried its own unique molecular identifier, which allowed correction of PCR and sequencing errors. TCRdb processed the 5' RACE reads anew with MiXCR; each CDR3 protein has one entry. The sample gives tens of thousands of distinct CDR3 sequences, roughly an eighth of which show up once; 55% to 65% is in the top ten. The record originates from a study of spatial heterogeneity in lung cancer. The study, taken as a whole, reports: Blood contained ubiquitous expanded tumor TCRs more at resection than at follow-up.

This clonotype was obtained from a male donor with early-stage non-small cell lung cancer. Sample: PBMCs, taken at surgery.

The chain's CDR3 is CSLQRASHNEQFF. DNA of the CDR3: TGCAGCCTCCAACGAGCTTCTCACAATGAGCAGTTCTTC. This chain uses TRBV29-1 with TRBJ2-1; D uncertain. The CDR3 totals 13 residues. V shed 8 bases and J shed 5 bases, with 16 bases lying between them. Germline CDR1 and CDR2: SQVTM and ANQGSEA.